This T cell receptor beta chain is from a study of regulatory T cells in long-lasting Graves disease. Time point defined: newly diagnosed GD, antithyroid drugs for less than 3 months. Construction of the TCR library relied on RNA isolated from PBMCs. Both iRepertoire HTBI primers and Arm-PCR of CDR3 regions were used to build the TCR beta libraries. One entry per CDR3 protein results from TCRdb running MiXCR on the multiplex PCR reads. Of about 430,000 distinct CDR3 sequences listed, 15% are singletons. This sample was also put to use in a study of T cells in Graves' hyperthyroidism and ophthalmopathy.

The TCR sequence derives from a middle-aged woman with Graves disease. Sequencing used peripheral blood mononuclear cells (PBMCs), obtained at new diagnosis, from a patient treated with antithyroid drugs.

The CDR3 nucleotides are TGCGCCAGCAGTGATTTCGGCGAGCAGTACTTC. Amino acid sequence: CASSDFGEQYF. This chain connects TRBV10-1 to TRBJ2-7, with D unresolved. This CDR3 comprises 11 residues. Germline V gene sequence: CDR1 WNHNN, CDR2 SYGVQD (reference sequence). V was clipped by 3 bases and J by 6 bases, with 6 bases between them.